These 14 T cell receptor beta chains were sequenced from one sample in a study of radiation and T cells in renal cell carcinoma. The time point was: blood 2 weeks post-SBRT. Indicated treatment: 15 Gy SBRT to primary tumor, nephrectomy 4 weeks later. Clones were sequenced by immunoSEQ multiplex PCR, and TCRdb holds only the in-frame ones, with some missing. The table records 100,000 to 150,000 clones, approximately 85% of them present only once. This specimen consisted of blood, obtained from a patient whose treatment included radiotherapy and nephrectomy. These receptors came from a man in his fifties with renal cell carcinoma.

This sequence joins TRBV15 and TRBJ2-2, with 7 bases aligning to TRBD1. Germline lookup yields CDR1 LNHNV and CDR2 YYDKDF (reference sequence). The CDR3 loop spans 14 amino acids. The trim removed 2 bases at V and 4 bases at J, leaving 1 base unmatched. CDR3 sequence: CATSRYRGTGELFF. In nucleotides, the CDR3 is TGTGCCACCAGCAGATACAGGGGCACCGGGGAGCTGTTTTTT.

This chain's CDR3 is CAISTQRYSGNTIYF. CDR3 sequence (DNA): TGTGCCATCTCAACCCAGAGATACTCTGGAAACACCATATATTTT. This chain uses TRBV10-3 with TRBJ1-3; D not resolved. Trimming took 8 bases from V and 0 from J, leaving 14 bases between them. This CDR3 is built from 15 residues. Germline CDR1 and CDR2: ENHRY and SYGVKD.

The chain links TRBV11-2 to TRBJ2-1; 7 positions agree with TRBD1. The CDR3 is 16 amino acids. V dropped 4 bases and J dropped 5; count of bases not matched to a gene: 11. CDR1 is SGHAT, CDR2 FQNNGV, per germline. Here the CDR3 reads CASSSRPGQPDNEQFF. The CDR3 DNA reads TGTGCCAGCAGCTCAAGACCGGGACAGCCCGACAATGAGCAGTTCTTC. The complete variable domain, with remaining parts taken from reference TRBV11-2 and TRBJ2-1, reads EAGVAQSPRYKIIEKRQSVAFWCNPISGHATLYWYQQILGQGPKLLIQFQNNGVVDDSQLPKDRFSAERLKGVDSTLKIQPAKLEDSAVYLCASSSRPGQPDNEQFFGPGTRLTVL.

As regards this clone: Other DNA variants within this sample encode the same CDR3. The chain employs TRBV19 and TRBJ2-7; 10 bases are shared with TRBD1. The germline gives CDR1 LNHDA, CDR2 SQIVND (reference sequence). The CDR3 runs 15 residues. V trimming: 6 bases; J trimming: 2 bases; junction bases outside the gene matches: 7. This CDR3 reads CASSSGTGATYEQYF. Written as DNA, the CDR3 is TGTGCCAGTAGCTCCGGGACAGGGGCCACCTACGAGCAGTACTTC.

With respect to this clone: The sample carries other DNA sequences with the same CDR3. This chain uses TRBV28 with TRBJ1-1, with no clear D. V was shortened by 3 bases and J by 4 bases, with 6 bases between the two germline ends. The CDR3 has 12 amino acids. The germline CDR1 and CDR2 sequences are MDHEN and SYDVKM. CDR3 bases: TGTGCCAGCAGTTTCCGAGCCACTGAAGCTTTCTTT. Amino acid sequence: CASSFRATEAFF. Combining the CDR3 with reference TRBV28 and TRBJ1-1 gives the whole variable domain DVKVTQSSRYLVKRTGEKVFLECVQDMDHENMFWYRQDPGLGLRLIYFSYDVKMKEKGDIPEGYSVSREKKERFSLILESASTNQTSMYLCASSFRATEAFFGQGTRLTVV.

This clone was counted only a few times. CDR3 amino acids: CASSGNSNQPQHF. The CDR3 nucleotides are TGTGCCAGCTCCGGGAATAGCAATCAGCCCCAGCATTTT. V gene TRBV18 combines with J gene TRBJ1-5; D is ambiguous. The CDR3 has 13 amino acids. CDR1 is KGHSH and CDR2 is LQKENI in the germline V gene. Trimming pared 6 bases from V and 0 bases from J, leaving 6 bases between.

The V and J genes are TRBV6-4 and TRBJ2-2; 12 positions agree with TRBD1. From germline, CDR1 is MRHNA and CDR2 SNTAGT. Trimming cost V 7 bases and J 3 bases; bases outside gene matches: 12. The CDR3 contains 18 residues. CDR3 in amino acids: CASNPRDRGRVDTGELFF. Written as DNA, the CDR3 is TGTGCCAGCAATCCCCGGGACAGGGGGCGTGTGGACACCGGGGAGCTGTTTTTT.

The chain has TRBV4-1 and TRBJ2-7; D is perhaps TRBD1 or TRBD2 (6 bases each). Germline loops: CDR1 MGHRA, CDR2 YSYEKL. CDR3 length equals 15 residues. V was shortened by 3 bases and J by 2 bases, with 14 bases between the two germline ends. The CDR3 protein is CASSHEGGTPYEQYF. DNA of the CDR3: TGCGCCAGCAGCCACGAGGGGGGAACCCCCTACGAGCAGTACTTC.

CDR3 sequence reads: CASSPRRYQPQHF. For the CDR3, the DNA is TGTGCCAGCAGCCCCCGGCGCTACCAGCCCCAGCATTTT. The V and J genes are TRBV7-2 and TRBJ1-5; D call uncertain. Germline V lookup: CDR1 SGHTA, CDR2 FQGNSA. With 5 bases removed from V and 7 bases from J, the gap between germline ends came to 12 bases. There are 13 residues in the CDR3.

V usage is TRBV6-5 and J usage is TRBJ2-5, with unresolved D. The ends were cut back, 3 bases at V and 0 bases at J, with 11 bases in the middle. The CDR3 runs to 15 residues. Germline CDR1 reads MNHEY; CDR2 reads SVGAGI. The CDR3 DNA reads as TGTGCCAGCAGTTATACACGGAAGTACCAAGAGACCCAGTACTTC. This translates into CASSYTRKYQETQYF.

V gene TRBV5-5 combines with J gene TRBJ2-7; 9 bases agree with TRBD2. CDR3 length: 16 amino acids. The V gene's germline CDR1 is SGHKS and CDR2 YYEKEE (reference sequence). With V trimmed by 5 bases and J by 2 bases, 11 bases remained unmatched. CDR3 protein: CASRGEGLAGPYEQYF. CDR3 DNA: TGTGCCAGCAGGGGGGAGGGACTAGCAGGCCCCTACGAGCAGTACTTC.

This chain connects TRBV6-1 to TRBJ2-6; 9 bases map to TRBD1. This CDR3 contains 16 residues. Germline V CDR1 and CDR2: MNHNS, SASEGT. V gave up 4 bases and J gave up 3 bases; unmatched junction bases: 4. CDR3 sequence: CASSVQGAGGANVLTF. The CDR3, as DNA: TGTGCCAGCAGTGTACAGGGGGCTGGTGGGGCCAACGTCCTGACTTTC.

This clone was picked up one time. The chain joins TRBV6-5 to TRBJ1-1; D is ambiguous. The CDR3 is 13 residues long. Germline V gene lookup returns CDR1 MNHEY and CDR2 SVGAGI. The ends were cut back, 2 bases at V and 4 bases at J, with 8 bases in the middle. This CDR3 reads CASSYGSGTEAFF. The CDR3 nucleotides are TGTGCCAGCAGTTACGGATCTGGCACTGAAGCTTTCTTT.

The gene calls are TRBV7-2 and TRBJ1-1; TRBD1 might be the D (5 bases). Trimming pared 1 base from V and 1 base from J, leaving 7 bases between. This CDR3 spans 14 amino acids. Germline V CDR1 and CDR2: SGHTA, FQGNSA. CDR3 region: CASSLGRGNTEAFF. CDR3 sequence (DNA): TGTGCCAGCAGCTTAGGTAGGGGGAACACTGAAGCTTTCTTT. Combining the CDR3 with reference TRBV7-2 and TRBJ1-1 gives the whole variable domain GAGVSQSPSNKVTEKGKDVELRCDPISGHTALYWYRQSLGQGLEFLIYFQGNSAPDKSGLPSDRFSAERTGGSVSTLTIQRTQQEDSAVYLCASSLGRGNTEAFFGQGTRLTVV.